The 27 T cell receptor beta chains presented below share a single source sample, sequenced in a study of T cells after yellow fever vaccination. TCRdb recomputed calls from the 5' RACE reads with MiXCR, one row per CDR3 protein. The data hold roughly 60,000 distinct CDR3 sequences, with roughly 7.4% observed a single time. Here the sequenced sample was CD8+ T cells sorted from PBMCs, taken on the day of the first yellow fever vaccination. These receptors were collected from a man aged 18 to 30 who received the YFV17D yellow fever vaccine.

This clonotype appeared a few times. V is TRBV4-1 and J is TRBJ1-5; D not certain. The length of the CDR3 is 15 residues. The ends were cut back, 4 bases at V and 3 bases at J, with 13 bases in the middle. CDR1 and CDR2 from the germline V gene are MGHRA and YSYEKL. Written as DNA, the CDR3 is TGCGCCAGCAGCCCTAAGAACGGGGACAATCAGCCCCAGCATTTT. This encodes CASSPKNGDNQPQHF.

Ten or more counts support this clonotype. The chain links TRBV11-2 to TRBJ2-1; 10 bases are a match to TRBD1. V shed 5 bases, J shed 6 bases, and the junction held 7 bases outside the gene matches. Per the germline V gene, CDR1 is SGHAT and CDR2 is FQNNGV. The CDR3 totals 15 residues. CDR3: CASSPSTGGRNEQFF. The CDR3 region has the DNA TGTGCCAGCAGCCCCTCGACAGGGGGCCGCAATGAGCAGTTCTTC.

Ten or more counts support this clonotype. The CDR3 region is CASSLEGVKTQYF. CDR3 in DNA: TGTGCCAGCAGCTTAGAGGGGGTGAAGACCCAGTACTTC. This chain links TRBV7-6 with TRBJ2-5; D is possibly TRBD1 (6 bases). Germline CDR1 SGHVS, CDR2 FNYEAQ. V was clipped by 1 base and J by 6 bases, with 9 bases between them. The CDR3 sequence is 13 residues long.

This clonotype showed up just a few times. This chain joins TRBV20-1 and TRBJ2-5, with 8 nucleotides matching TRBD2. V lost 6 bases to trimming and J lost 7 bases; unmatched junction nucleotides: 7. Germline V gene sequence: CDR1 DFQATT, CDR2 SNEGSKA (reference sequence). This CDR3 region has 12 residues. CDR3 sequence: CSATLRGGTQYF. CDR3 nucleotide sequence: TGCAGTGCCACCCTCCGGGGGGGGACCCAGTACTTC.

In its sample, this clonotype was seen a few times. The rearrangement links TRBV7-9 to TRBJ1-2; D remains ambiguous. The germline gives CDR1 SEHNR, CDR2 FQNEAQ (reference sequence). V lost 0 bases, J lost 4 bases, and 12 bases lay in between. CDR3 length: 15 amino acids. CDR3 coding DNA: TGTGCCAGCAGCTTAGCGTGGCCGGGATCCTATGGCTACACCTTC. Translated: CASSLAWPGSYGYTF.

The chain is built from TRBV30 and TRBJ1-4, with 7 bases identical to TRBD1. Germline-derived CDR1 and CDR2 are GTSNPN and SVGIG (reference sequence). V lost 2 bases and J lost 4; bases outside the gene matches: 4. This CDR3 region has 14 residues. DNA of the CDR3: TGTGCCTGGAGTTGGGGGGACAGTAATGAAAAACTGTTTTTT. This encodes CAWSWGDSNEKLFF.

This clonotype was seen at least ten times. J is TRBJ2-1 and V is TRBV6-1, with TRBD1 identical over 8 bases. Per germline, CDR1 MNHNS and CDR2 SASEGT. CDR3 size: 13 residues. Trimming cost V 6 bases and J 7 bases; bases outside gene matches: 5. The CDR3: CASSPDRGNEQFF. In DNA form, the CDR3 reads TGTGCCAGCAGCCCCGACAGGGGTAATGAGCAGTTCTTC.

This clonotype was counted many times. The chain uses TRBV9 and TRBJ2-3; tentatively, D is TRBD2 (5 bases). The CDR3 extends over 15 amino acids. The V end lost 0 bases, the J end lost 0 bases, and 8 bases lay between the germline ends. Germline CDR1 is SGDLS and CDR2 is YYNGEE. The CDR3 DNA reads as TGTGCCAGCAGCGTAGAGGACTCTAGCACAGATACGCAGTATTTT. Translation gives CASSVEDSSTDTQYF.

The table lists this clonotype with many counts. The CDR3 DNA sequence: TGCGCCAGCAGCCAATCGGACAGCCTCCCCAGTCCGTTCTTC. This codes for CASSQSDSLPSPFF. The chain is built from TRBV4-1 and TRBJ2-1; tentatively, D is TRBD1 (6 bases). The V and J ends lost 2 bases and 15 bases respectively, with 20 bases between them. Germline V gene lookup returns CDR1 MGHRA and CDR2 YSYEKL. The CDR3 extends over 14 amino acids.

This clonotype was counted ten times or more. J is TRBJ1-1 and V is TRBV7-2; TRBD1 might be the D (6 bases). Germline CDR1 is SGHTA and CDR2 is FQGNSA. Trimming shortened V by 6 bases and J by 1 base, and 15 bases separated the two germline ends. This CDR3 region has 15 residues. In DNA form, the CDR3 reads TGTGCCAGCAGATTAACAGGGTTTAAGAACACTGAAGCTTTCTTT. This encodes CASRLTGFKNTEAFF.

In its sample, this clonotype was seen a few times. The chain combines TRBV12-3 or TRBV12-4 with TRBJ1-5; possible D gene TRBD1, 6 bases. The ends were cut back, 2 bases at V and 5 bases at J, with 13 bases in the middle. This CDR3 comprises 15 residues. CDR3 DNA sequence: TGTGCCAGCAGTTTATTGCCAGGGGTTGATCAGCCCCAGCATTTT. It encodes CASSLLPGVDQPQHF.

The chain recombines TRBV6-5 with TRBJ1-1; D is ambiguous. Trimming removed 2 bases at V and 0 bases at J, with 7 bases between. There are 14 residues in the CDR3. Germline V gene lookup returns CDR1 MNHEY and CDR2 SVGAGI. The CDR3 coding sequence is TGTGCCAGCAGTTACAGGGCCTTGAACACTGAAGCTTTCTTT. It encodes CASSYRALNTEAFF.

This clonotype was counted ten times or more. The chain uses TRBV11-2 and TRBJ2-3, with 8 bases identical to TRBD1. The CDR3 covers 15 residues. Trimming took 4 bases from V and 4 from J; bases not matched to a gene: 7. From germline, CDR1 is SGHAT and CDR2 FQNNGV. In DNA form, the CDR3 reads TGTGCCAGCAGCTCCGGACAGGGTGGCGCAGATACGCAGTATTTT. Protein sequence: CASSSGQGGADTQYF.

This clonotype was observed many times. This sequence joins TRBV4-2 and TRBJ2-1; no reliable D call. The CDR3 is made up of 14 amino acids. Trimming shortened V by 0 bases and J by 4 bases, and 7 bases separated the two germline ends. Germline V CDR1 and CDR2: LGHNA, YNFKEQ. CDR3 nucleotide sequence: TGTGCCAGCAGCCAAGAGGTCTCGTACAATGAGCAGTTCTTC. Its protein is CASSQEVSYNEQFF.

This clonotype was counted many times. The CDR3 DNA reads as TGTGCCAGCAGCCAAGATGAGGGGGGCACCGGGGAGCTGTTTTTT. Translating it yields CASSQDEGGTGELFF. This chain connects TRBV4-2 to TRBJ2-2; D tentatively fits TRBD1 or TRBD2 (6 bases each). The germline V gene has CDR1 LGHNA and CDR2 YNFKEQ. The CDR3 extends over 15 amino acids. The V end lost 0 bases, the J end lost 4 bases, and 9 bases lay between the germline ends.

V and J are TRBV29-1 and TRBJ1-2, with 8 bases matching TRBD1. Losses at the gene ends were 5 bases for V and 0 bases for J; bases not matched to a gene: 8. The CDR3 loop spans 15 amino acids. The germline gives CDR1 SQVTM, CDR2 ANQGSEA. The CDR3 bases are TGCAGCGTTAAAGGGACAGGACCTACTAACTATGGCTACACCTTC. Its protein product is CSVKGTGPTNYGYTF.

Concerning this clonotype itself: With a much larger clone just one base away, this may be a read error. The V and J genes are TRBV9 and TRBJ1-6; no clear D. CDR1 SGDLS and CDR2 YYNGEE come from the germline V gene. Deletions cut 4 bases from V and 10 bases from J, with 15 bases between. The CDR3 covers 14 residues. The CDR3 spells CASSPGVVLSPLHF. The CDR3 region has the DNA TGTGCCAGCAGCCCAGGAGTGGTTCTCTCACCCCTCCACTTT.

This CDR3 is CASSTHYGRGANVLTF. CDR3 DNA: TGTGCCAGCAGCACCCACTATGGGAGAGGGGCCAACGTCCTGACTTTC. The J gene is TRBJ2-6, the V gene TRBV9; D might be TRBD2 (5 bases). Trimming stripped 4 bases from V and 4 bases from J, with 15 bases between. CDR1 SGDLS and CDR2 YYNGEE come from the germline V gene. CDR3 length: 16 residues.

The chain combines TRBV6-5 with TRBJ1-2, with 10 nucleotides matching TRBD1. Germline CDR1 reads MNHEY; CDR2 reads SVGAGI. The length of the CDR3 is 15 residues. J was trimmed by 2 bases and V by 0 bases; bases with no gene match: 0. The CDR3 DNA reads as TGTGCCAGCAGTTACTCGGGACAGGGGAACTATGGCTACACCTTC. This sequence encodes CASSYSGQGNYGYTF.

This clonotype was counted ten times or more. V and J are TRBV6-2 or TRBV6-3 and TRBJ2-3; weak D call: TRBD2 (6 bases). Germline-derived CDR1 and CDR2 are MNHEY and SVGEGT. V lost 7 bases, J lost 2 bases, and 16 bases lay in between. The CDR3 contains 15 residues. Here the CDR3 reads CASTRTTSPTDTQYF. The CDR3 nucleotides read TGTGCCAGCACTCGGACTACATCACCCACAGATACGCAGTATTTT.

The chain has TRBV6-2 or TRBV6-3 and TRBJ1-2; D uncertain. Germline V gene sequence: CDR1 MNHEY, CDR2 SVGEGT. The CDR3 contains 18 residues. V dropped 2 bases and J dropped 5 bases, with 24 bases sitting between them. CDR3 DNA: TGTGCCAGCAGTTACGAGGCCAGTCTTTCCCTCCCAGTGTATGGCTACACCTTC. Its translation is CASSYEASLSLPVYGYTF.

This clonotype was found many times. The chain combines TRBV7-2 with TRBJ2-7; 10 bases are a match to TRBD2. The CDR3 runs 15 residues. V was pared by 0 bases and J by 5 bases, with 4 bases of the junction left unmatched. In germline, CDR1 is SGHTA, CDR2 FQGNSA. In nucleotides, the CDR3 is TGTGCCAGCAGCTTAGCTAGCGGGGGGAACCACGAGCAGTACTTC. Protein: CASSLASGGNHEQYF.

This clonotype was seen only a few times. V gene TRBV6-5 combines with J gene TRBJ1-1, with a weak D call TRBD1 (5 bases). Germline-derived CDR1 and CDR2 are MNHEY and SVGAGI. CDR3 length: 13 amino acids. V lost 2 bases and J lost 5, with 9 bases in between. CDR3 residues: CASSYGTGTEAFF. The CDR3 nucleotides read TGTGCCAGCAGTTACGGGACGGGGACTGAAGCTTTCTTT.

Relative to its sample, this clonotype is medium-sized (0.01 to 0.1%). The gene calls are TRBV27 and TRBJ2-7; D gene uncertain. The CDR3 spans 13 residues. Germline V gives CDR1 MNHEY, CDR2 SMNVEV (reference sequence). V dropped 5 bases and J dropped 1 base, with 9 bases sitting between them. CDR3: CASSHGPSYEQYV. DNA for the CDR3: TGTGCCAGCAGTCACGGGCCATCCTACGAGCAGTACGTC.

This clonotype was detected a few times. V is TRBV6-1 and J is TRBJ2-5, with 10 bases fitting TRBD2. CDR3 length: 17 amino acids. The V gene end was trimmed by 6 bases and the J gene end by 2 bases; junction bases not matched to a gene: 12. Germline-derived CDR1 and CDR2 are MNHNS and SASEGT. The CDR3 DNA sequence: TGTGCCAGCAGACCCCTTTTTGGACTAGCGGAACAAGAGACCCAGTACTTC. Its translation: CASRPLFGLAEQETQYF.

This clonotype was observed a handful of times. V is TRBV19 and J is TRBJ1-1; D possibly corresponds to TRBD1 (5 bases). This CDR3 spans 13 amino acids. Between the trimmed V and J ends, which lost 7 bases and 4 bases, there was a span of 13 bases. In germline, CDR1 is LNHDA, CDR2 SQIVND (reference sequence). The CDR3 nucleotides read TGTGCCAGTAATAATATGGGGGGCACTGAAGCTTTCTTT. Protein sequence: CASNNMGGTEAFF.

Many counts were recorded for this clonotype. The V and J genes are TRBV27 and TRBJ2-1; 9 bases line up with TRBD2. The V and J ends lost 3 bases and 2 bases, in that order; junction bases with no gene match: 8. Germline lookup yields CDR1 MNHEY and CDR2 SMNVEV (reference sequence). CDR3 length: 17 residues. The DNA for the CDR3 is TGTGCCAGCAGTTTGCAGCGGGGGGCTCTCACCTACAATGAGCAGTTCTTC. This codes for CASSLQRGALTYNEQFF.